The 6 T cell receptor beta chains listed next were all sequenced from one sample in a study of T cells and copy number aberrations in small-cell lung cancer. Libraries were prepared by immunoSEQ multiplex PCR; TCRdb keeps only in-frame clonotypes and omits some of them. The sample has roughly 1,500 clones; about 85% are singletons. The sample consisted of normal tissue next to the tumor. Receptor source: a man in his 60s with small cell lung cancer.

The chain has TRBV5-4 and TRBJ2-7, with 10 positions matching TRBD2. Germline loops: CDR1 SGHNT, CDR2 YYREEE (reference sequence). The ends lost 3 bases at V and 3 bases at J; junction bases unmatched: 3. The CDR3 is 14 amino acids. CDR3 in DNA: TGTGCCAGCAGCTCGGGGACTAGCGACTACGAGCAGTACTTC. It codes for CASSSGTSDYEQYF.

This clone occurred once. The V and J genes are TRBV7-9 and TRBJ1-1, with TRBD1 matching over 7 bases. There are 14 residues in the CDR3. Germline V gene sequence: CDR1 SEHNR, CDR2 FQNEAQ (reference sequence). V gave up 5 bases and J gave up 6 bases; unmatched junction bases: 9. This CDR3 is CASSPQTGKPEAFF. DNA for the CDR3: TGTGCCAGCAGCCCACAGACAGGGAAACCTGAAGCTTTCTTT. Using reference TRBV7-9 and TRBJ1-1 for the parts outside the CDR3, the full variable domain is DTGVSQNPRHKITKRGQNVTFRCDPISEHNRLYWYRQTLGQGPEFLTYFQNEAQLEKSRLLSDRFSAERPKGSFSTLEIQRTEQGDSAMYLCASSPQTGKPEAFFGQGTRLTVV.

The chain carries TRBV28 and TRBJ2-2; D is tentatively TRBD1 or TRBD2 (5 bases each). Germline CDR1 and CDR2: MDHEN and SYDVKM. The ends were cut back, 3 bases at V and 2 bases at J, with 13 bases in the middle. CDR3 length: 16 amino acids. The CDR3 spells CASSLSGLANTGELFF. In nucleotides, the CDR3 is TGTGCCAGCAGTTTGTCGGGGCTAGCTAACACCGGGGAGCTGTTTTTT.

V gene TRBV28 combines with J gene TRBJ2-7, with 8 bases that match TRBD1. Germline V CDR1 and CDR2: MDHEN, SYDVKM. There are 15 residues in the CDR3. V lost 5 bases and J lost 6; bases outside the gene matches: 12. Here the CDR3 reads CASSAAQDRAGEQYF. DNA of the CDR3: TGTGCCAGCAGTGCCGCTCAGGACAGGGCGGGCGAGCAGTACTTC.

The chain links TRBV4-2 to TRBJ2-4; 8 nucleotides line up with TRBD1. V lost 1 base, J lost 15 bases, and 5 bases stayed unmatched. CDR3 length equals 12 residues. Germline CDR1 is LGHNA and CDR2 is YNFKEQ. The CDR3 DNA reads as TGTGCCAGCAGCCAAGGAAGGGACAGGCTGTACTTC. Translated: CASSQGRDRLYF.

This clone has just one count. At one end, the junction sequence differs from germline, possibly due to a read error. The chain joins TRBV5-6 to TRBJ2-3; 8 bases fit TRBD2. The CDR3 sequence is 15 residues long. The germline gives CDR1 SGHDT, CDR2 YYEEEE. This chain's CDR3 is CASSSPGGIVDMQYF. The CDR3 region has the DNA TGTGCCAGCAGCTCTCCGGGGGGGATCGTGGATATGCAGTATTTT.